This TCR beta chain is drawn from a study of blood T cells in healthy people across ages (dated by TCRdb to the mid-2010s). Regarding the study in general: In model experiments, template switching captured roughly one uniquely barcoded TCR beta cDNA molecule for every two T cells. Using deep sequencing normalized with unique cDNA molecular identifiers, the study measured how TCR beta repertoire diversity changes with age. The donors were split into four age groups: young (average around 17 years), middle-aged (39), aged (62) and long-lived (82). For two donors (one aged 18 to 30 and one aged 80 or older), the study analyzed two additional independent replicas of 1 million unique cDNA reads from the same blood draw.

Donors were 39 systemically healthy Caucasian individuals from Russia aged roughly 6 to 95 years. Ten milliliters of peripheral blood were collected from each donor into EDTA-treated Vacutainer tubes. Ficoll-Paque density-gradient centrifugation was used to isolate PBMCs, with at least 6.5 million obtained per sample. Total RNA, at least 5 micrograms per sample, was extracted from PBMCs with Trizol reagent. For every donor, an aliquot of PBMCs went through flow cytometry to measure the percentages of naive CD45RAhigh/CD27high T cells. This clonotype was picked up many times. Its target antigen remains unknown. No qualities accompany the bases; no much larger clone lies one base away. What the authors observed across the whole study: As age increased, observed TCR beta diversity per million T cells dropped in a roughly linear way, and a significant reduction was already evident by age 40. Compared with the aged group, more naive CD4+ T cells, fewer expanded clones and increased TCR diversity were shown by the long-lived group, suggesting age selection. A strong correlation was found between observed TCR beta diversity and the percentage of naive T cells measured by flow cytometry. The CMV infection status of donors was not known, potentially confounding age-related changes in expanded clonotypes. Estimates of total diversity based on one million sequenced T cells were regarded as lower bounds and as underestimates. Since profiling was done on bulk unsorted PBMCs, naive and antigen-experienced compartments could not be conclusively compared.

The junction shows trimming of 5 bases on V and 6 bases on J, plus 11 bases between the germline ends. Reading the germline V gene (reference sequence) gives CDR1 DFQATT and CDR2 SNEGSKA. Measured from the cysteine to the phenylalanine, the CDR3 is 12 residues long. Just the 36-base CDR3 DNA is kept, in frame starting at base 1. Library preparation was by 5' RACE. Sequenced on an Illumina HiSeq 2500. A second about 6 to 11 cycle PCR used a sample-barcoded 5' primer and a J-beta primer mix. A unique molecular identifier was introduced onto each TCR beta cDNA molecule by a template-switch 5' adaptor carrying 12 random nucleotides. At least 2.5 million CDR3-containing paired-end reads were obtained from each sample. All of the RNA was converted into first-strand cDNA using the Mint cDNA synthesis kit, with a TRBC-specific oligonucleotide serving as the primer. Following uracil-DNA glycosylase treatment, a first 18-cycle PCR with universal primers M1SS and BC2_uni_R was performed on all cDNA. The authors' analysis ran thus. Normalization of each sample was performed by random selection of 1 million high-quality reads, each carrying a distinct molecular identifier. Reads with shared molecular identifiers were discarded instead of being binned into consensus sequences. CDR3 identification, clonotype clustering and error correction used MiTCR with a Q25 quality threshold and the strictest error-elimination algorithm. A nonparametric unseen species model using Euler transformation provided a lower-bound estimate of total TCR beta diversity. TCRdb took the public reads, trimmed them with fastp at Q25, ran MiXCR for clone calling and kept in-frame beta chains. Identical CDR3 proteins give one entry, which carries the most common genes and DNA. Here the V and J calls rest on TCRdb's processing, not on the authors' analysis. This sample is represented by more than 900,000 distinct CDR3 sequences; 25% to 35% of them were singletons. The ten largest clones represent roughly a tenth of the sample.

These data were likewise used in another study, on T cells of mothers and their children. As described in the second report: Nine systemically healthy Caucasian individuals, comprising three mothers and their six children, were included as donors. cDNA synthesis consumed the entire amount of extracted RNA, loaded at 1.5 ug RNA in each 15 ul reaction. Sample barcodes and 2-4 random nucleotides were added via the M1S primer in the second PCR. Each mother yielded over 8.5 million TCR beta CDR3 reads and each child 2.5 million to 3 million reads. Thymic selection similarly shapes TCR recombination output in related and unrelated pairs, with minor effect from inherited differences. Normalized repertoire overlap in related mother-child pairs was always slightly higher than in unrelated mother-child pairs, but the difference was never significant. Persistent microchimeric T cell clones were not detected, at a sensitivity of approximately 100 clones per million clonotypes. To look for features that set related mother-child pairs apart from unrelated individuals, the researchers ran deep NGS to compare the TCR beta repertoires of mothers and children. On average, the children were about 10 +/- 4 years old, while the mothers were approximately 40 +/- 4 years old. Libraries were sequenced on Illumina HiSeq 2000 with 100+100 nt paired-end reads after adapter ligation with NEBNext reagents. To prevent cross-contamination, the mother and child libraries were prepared a month apart and were sequenced in separate runs. For each donor, somewhere between roughly 450,000 and 2,100,000 distinct TCR beta clonotypes were identified. Naive TCR beta clonotypes were estimated from low-frequency clonotypes matched to each donor's FACS-determined naive share, without sorting.

Material for sequencing was blood. This TCR was sampled from a woman aged 40-49 years in good health. Here the chain combines TRBV20-1 and TRBJ2-1; the best D guess is TRBD1, with 6 bases matching. The CDR3 reads as follows: CSAPPGVNEQFF. The base sequence is TGCAGTGCTCCCCCAGGGGTCAATGAGCAGTTCTTC.